These 9 T cell receptor beta chains originate from one sample sequenced in a study of cytomegalovirus exposure and HLA in healthy donors. PCR involved 60 Vbeta and 13 Jbeta primers. Profiled with immunoSEQ multiplex PCR; TCRdb holds only in-frame clones, not every one. The top ten hold less than 2.5% of the sample, which has approximately 210,000 clones, around 73% seen once. Sample: PBMCs. These receptors originate from a woman in her 30s in good health and CMV-seropositive.

This clone was seen only a few times. This chain joins TRBV28 and TRBJ2-7; TRBD1 aligns across 10 bases. V gave up 5 bases and J gave up 5 bases; unmatched junction bases: 3. The CDR3 runs to 13 residues. Germline CDR1 reads MDHEN; CDR2 reads SYDVKM. The CDR3 sequence is CASSLDRGNEQYF. CDR3 DNA sequence: TGTGCCAGCAGTCTGGACAGGGGGAACGAGCAGTACTTC.

A remark on this clone: A junction end diverges from the germline sequence, so it may reflect a read error. CDR3 loop: CAGSLTQGYNEKLFF. The DNA of the CDR3 is TGTGCCGGCTCACTGACACAGGGGTATAATGAAAAACTGTTTTTT. The rearrangement joins TRBV18 to TRBJ1-4; 7 nucleotides match TRBD1. CDR3 length: 15 residues. CDR1 and CDR2 (germline): KGHSH, LQKENI.

Written as DNA, the CDR3 is TGTGCCTGGAGTTACAGGGTGAACACTGAAGCTTTCTTT. It encodes CAWSYRVNTEAFF. The chain links TRBV30 to TRBJ1-1, with D possibly TRBD1 on 6 matching bases. The V gene's germline CDR1 is GTSNPN and CDR2 SVGIG (reference sequence). This CDR3 has 13 residues. Trimming cost V 2 bases and J 0 bases, with 7 bases left between them.

DNA for the CDR3: TGTGCCAGCAGCTTGGTCCCGGGGGTTCAGCCCCAGCATTTT. Protein sequence: CASSLVPGVQPQHF. V usage is TRBV5-8 and J usage is TRBJ1-5; maybe TRBD1 (5 bases). The V gene's germline CDR1 is SGHTS and CDR2 YDEGEE. The V end lost 0 bases, the J end lost 6 bases, and 10 bases lay between the germline ends. The CDR3 is made up of 14 amino acids.

Details on this clone: The sample holds other DNA sequences that translate to the same CDR3. The J gene is TRBJ1-5, the V gene TRBV28; possibly TRBD1 for D (6 bases). This CDR3 comprises 14 residues. Trimming cost V 2 bases and J 4 bases, with 9 bases left between them. Germline V gene data show CDR1 as MDHEN and CDR2 as SYDVKM. The CDR3 reads CASSLRQGNQPQHF. CDR3 in DNA: TGTGCCAGCAGTTTAAGGCAGGGGAATCAGCCCCAGCATTTT. Complete variable domain (other parts from reference TRBV28 and TRBJ1-5): DVKVTQSSRYLVKRTGEKVFLECVQDMDHENMFWYRQDPGLGLRLIYFSYDVKMKEKGDIPEGYSVSREKKERFSLILESASTNQTSMYLCASSLRQGNQPQHFGDGTRLSIL.

J is TRBJ2-3 and V is TRBV11-2; D gene uncertain. Trimming removed 6 bases from V and 4 bases from J, with 14 bases in between. The germline V gene has CDR1 SGHAT and CDR2 FQNNGV. CDR3 length: 14 residues. For the CDR3, the DNA is TGTGCCAGCAGGGTCTCCCTAGAGTCAGATACGCAGTATTTT. It is translated as CASRVSLESDTQYF.

In its sample, this clone was seen a few times. The CDR3 region is CASSYGTLNTEAFF. CDR3 nucleotide sequence: TGTGCCAGCAGCTATGGGACATTGAACACTGAAGCTTTCTTT. The V and J genes are TRBV7-9 and TRBJ1-1; TRBD1 is a possible D gene (6 bases). Germline V gene sequence: CDR1 SEHNR, CDR2 FQNEAQ (reference sequence). Trimming cost V 4 bases and J 0 bases, with 9 bases left between them. This CDR3 comprises 14 residues.

The chain employs TRBV5-1 and TRBJ2-3, with D perhaps TRBD2 (6 bases). Germline V gene data show CDR1 as SGHRS and CDR2 as YFSETQ. V lost 4 bases, J lost 4 bases, and 13 bases lay in between. The CDR3 consists of 14 residues. The CDR3 spells CASSTDTGADTQYF. CDR3 nucleotides: TGCGCCAGCAGCACCGACACGGGGGCAGATACGCAGTATTTT.

The chain is built from TRBV2 and TRBJ1-5; 10 positions agree with TRBD1. CDR3 length equals 14 residues. V was clipped by 4 bases and J by 6 bases; unmatched bases: 3. From germline, CDR1 is SNHLY and CDR2 FYNNEI. CDR3: CASSGGDRGQPQHF. The DNA of the CDR3 is TGTGCCAGCAGTGGGGGGGACAGGGGTCAGCCCCAGCATTTT.